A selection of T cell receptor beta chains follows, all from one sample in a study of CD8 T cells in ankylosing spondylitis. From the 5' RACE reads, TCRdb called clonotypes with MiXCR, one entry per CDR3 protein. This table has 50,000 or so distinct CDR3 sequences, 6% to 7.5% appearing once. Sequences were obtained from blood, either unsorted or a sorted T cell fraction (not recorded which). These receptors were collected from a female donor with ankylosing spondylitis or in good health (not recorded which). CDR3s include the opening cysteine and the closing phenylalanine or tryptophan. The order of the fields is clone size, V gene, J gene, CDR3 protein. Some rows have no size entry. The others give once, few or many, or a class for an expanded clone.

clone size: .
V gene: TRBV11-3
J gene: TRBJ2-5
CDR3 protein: CASSLGAGIAETQYF

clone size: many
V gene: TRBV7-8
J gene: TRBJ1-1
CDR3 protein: CASSLSGQGTEAFF

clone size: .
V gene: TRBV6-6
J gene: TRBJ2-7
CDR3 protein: CASSYPSSSEQYF

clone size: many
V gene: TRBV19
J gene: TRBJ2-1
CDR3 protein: CASSIIPQVEGNEQFF

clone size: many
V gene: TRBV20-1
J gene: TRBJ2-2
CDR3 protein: CSAPPLATNTGELFF

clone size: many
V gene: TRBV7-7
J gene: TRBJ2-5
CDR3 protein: CASSPLGLYGTQYF

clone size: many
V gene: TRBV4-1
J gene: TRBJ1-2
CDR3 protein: CASSQGLGAGFYGYTF

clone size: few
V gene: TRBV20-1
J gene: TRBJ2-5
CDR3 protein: CSAPNGGEQETQYF

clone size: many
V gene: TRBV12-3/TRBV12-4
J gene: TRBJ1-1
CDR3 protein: CASSKTGGNTEAFF

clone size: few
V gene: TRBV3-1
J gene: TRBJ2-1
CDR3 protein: CATSQAQRVYNEQFF

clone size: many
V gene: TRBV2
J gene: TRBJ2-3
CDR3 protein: CASSDADTQYF

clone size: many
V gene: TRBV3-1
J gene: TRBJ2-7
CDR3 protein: CASSQAHATGQISYEQYF

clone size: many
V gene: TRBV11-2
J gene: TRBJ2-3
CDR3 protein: CASSKATDTQYF

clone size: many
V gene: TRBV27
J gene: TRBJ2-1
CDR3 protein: CASSYGTGDHNEQFF

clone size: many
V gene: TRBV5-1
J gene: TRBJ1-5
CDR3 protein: CASSPGQLNSNQPQHF

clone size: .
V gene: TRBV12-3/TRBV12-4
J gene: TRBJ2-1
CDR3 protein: CASSFRGGYNEQFF

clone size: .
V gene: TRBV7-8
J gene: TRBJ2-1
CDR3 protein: CASSLAPAGGYEQFF

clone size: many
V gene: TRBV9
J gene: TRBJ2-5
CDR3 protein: CASSSRFAGETQYF

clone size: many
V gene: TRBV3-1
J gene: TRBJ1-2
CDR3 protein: CASSQGPSGDGYTF

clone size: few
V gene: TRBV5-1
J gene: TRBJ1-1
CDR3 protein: CASSAADKWHTEAFF

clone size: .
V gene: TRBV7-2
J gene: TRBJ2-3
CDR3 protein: CASSQGPTDTQYF

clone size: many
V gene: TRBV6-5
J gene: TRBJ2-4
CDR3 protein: CASTPRGTKNIQYF

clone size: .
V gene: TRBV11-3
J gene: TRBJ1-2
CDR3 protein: CASSLDGDTNYGYTF

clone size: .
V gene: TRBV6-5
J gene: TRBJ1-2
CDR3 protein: CASSSQPDGSYGYTF

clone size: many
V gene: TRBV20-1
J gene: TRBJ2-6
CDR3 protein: CSALTPTGETGANVLTF

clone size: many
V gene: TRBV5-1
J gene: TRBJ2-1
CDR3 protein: CASSSDGGAHNEQFF

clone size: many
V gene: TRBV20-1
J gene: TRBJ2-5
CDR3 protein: CSANKDFLRAQYF

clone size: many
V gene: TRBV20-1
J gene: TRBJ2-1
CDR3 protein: CSARVGPSTPGTSGGRLHNEQFF

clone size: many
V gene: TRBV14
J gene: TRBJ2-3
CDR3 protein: CASSQGQGGTDTQYF

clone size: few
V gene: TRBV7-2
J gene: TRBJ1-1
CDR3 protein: CASSFESAGANTEAFF

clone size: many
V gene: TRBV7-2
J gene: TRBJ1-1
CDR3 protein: CASSLNRVYTEAFF

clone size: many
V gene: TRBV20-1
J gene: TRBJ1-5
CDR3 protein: CSARDGGGRGPQHF

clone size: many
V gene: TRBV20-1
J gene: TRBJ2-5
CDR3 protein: CSARVPFREETQYF

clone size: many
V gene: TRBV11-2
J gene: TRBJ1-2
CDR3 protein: CASSRFPGWAYGYTF

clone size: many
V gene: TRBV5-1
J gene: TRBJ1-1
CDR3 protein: CASSFPRLNTEAFF

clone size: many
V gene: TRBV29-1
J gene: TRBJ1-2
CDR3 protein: CSVVGGPLYGYTF

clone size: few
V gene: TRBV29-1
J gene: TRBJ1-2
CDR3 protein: CSVEEGGTANYGYTF

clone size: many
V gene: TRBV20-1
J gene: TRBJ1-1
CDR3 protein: CSAREIPMNTEAFF

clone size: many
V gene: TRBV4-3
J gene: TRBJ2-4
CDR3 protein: CASSQDLRLAGGPGNIQYF

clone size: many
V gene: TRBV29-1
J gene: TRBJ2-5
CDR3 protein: CSVDRQGETQYF

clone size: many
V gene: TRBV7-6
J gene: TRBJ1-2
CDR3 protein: CASSKTGGEPGYTF

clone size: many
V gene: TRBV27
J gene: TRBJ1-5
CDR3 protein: CASSLYQGKQPQHF

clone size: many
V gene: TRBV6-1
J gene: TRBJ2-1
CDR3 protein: CASSRLAGDNEQFF

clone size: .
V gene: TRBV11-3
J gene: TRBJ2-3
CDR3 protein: CASTQLADTQYF

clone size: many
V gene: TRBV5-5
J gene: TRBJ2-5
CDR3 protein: CASSFVGKPTKETQYF

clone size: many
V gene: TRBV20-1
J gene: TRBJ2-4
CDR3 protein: CSARGGPVIQYF

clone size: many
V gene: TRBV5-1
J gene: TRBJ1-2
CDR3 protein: CASSLATGWGQLSYGYTF

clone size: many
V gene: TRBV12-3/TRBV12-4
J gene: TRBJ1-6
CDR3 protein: CASSFAVQPRGSPLHF

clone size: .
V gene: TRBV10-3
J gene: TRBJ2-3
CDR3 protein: CAISSGGGTDTQYF

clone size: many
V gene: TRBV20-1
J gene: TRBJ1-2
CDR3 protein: CSAREDGQGHGYTF

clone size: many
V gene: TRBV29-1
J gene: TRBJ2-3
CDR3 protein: CSTVLGQGTDTQYF

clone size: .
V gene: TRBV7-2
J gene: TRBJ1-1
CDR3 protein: CASSLKAVLNAEAFF

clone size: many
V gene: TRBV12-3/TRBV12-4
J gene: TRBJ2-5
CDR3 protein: CASSSSMDWEETQYF

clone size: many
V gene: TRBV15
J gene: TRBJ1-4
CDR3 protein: CATSRDLAGGGEKLFF

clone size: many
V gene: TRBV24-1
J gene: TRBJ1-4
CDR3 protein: CATSPGDLGNEKLFF

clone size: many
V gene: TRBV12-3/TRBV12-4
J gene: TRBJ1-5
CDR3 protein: CASSFALQPQHF

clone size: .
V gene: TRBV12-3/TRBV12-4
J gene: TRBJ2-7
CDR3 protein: CASSRGQPSEQYF

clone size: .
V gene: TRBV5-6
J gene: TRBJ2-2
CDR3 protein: CASSFGSAGELFF

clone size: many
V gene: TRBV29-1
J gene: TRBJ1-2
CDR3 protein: CSVVEPRDRSYGYTF